The clone carrying this TCR beta chain was counted a few times. Its matching antigen is unknown. Patients had received no treatment of any kind before thyroid surgery. V lost 6 bases and J 7 bases, leaving 13 bases between the germline ends. CDR3 length: 13 residues. CDR1 is MNHNS and CDR2 is SASEGT in the germline V gene. The data are from a study of metastatic and nonmetastatic thyroid tumors. For the study at large: Malignant thyroid and benign thyroid patients provided blood and tumor or nodule tissue whose repertoires were compared. Findings and caveats of the study: In blood and tumor, TCR beta diversity was reportedly significantly higher in malignant thyroid tumors than in benign nodules.

Original handling: CDR3 differences across clinicopathological groups were used to build a distant-metastasis classifier for papillary thyroid cancer. With MiXCR, TCRdb reprocessed the PCR reads. These V and J calls originate from TCRdb's pipeline instead of the authors' own analysis. This table holds 50,000 or so clones, approximately 20% found once. Material: blood. The origin of this receptor is a male donor with papillary thyroid cancer or a benign thyroid nodule (not recorded which). Some clones in this sample may be carry-over from other donors' samples. V and J are TRBV6-1 and TRBJ1-5; D unclear. The CDR3 sequence is CASSNRGGQPQHF. As DNA, the CDR3 is TGTGCCAGCAGCAACAGAGGTGGCCAGCCCCAGCATTTT.